These 32 T cell receptor beta chains were all obtained from the same sample, sequenced in a study of cytomegalovirus exposure and HLA in healthy donors. PCR involved 60 Vbeta and 13 Jbeta primers. Data came from immunoSEQ multiplex PCR; TCRdb stores just in-frame clones and leaves some out. Among over 100,000 clones listed, 72% were seen once. Sequencing was performed on PBMCs. Receptors were obtained from a man between 50 and 59 years old in good health and CMV-seropositive.

V usage is TRBV6-6 and J usage is TRBJ1-5; D remains unclear. Germline V gene sequence: CDR1 MNHNY, CDR2 SVGAGI (reference sequence). The CDR3 is 12 amino acids. Trimming cost V 6 bases and J 4 bases, with 7 bases left between them. The CDR3 loop is CASRDGNQPQHF. As DNA, the CDR3 is TGTGCCAGCAGAGACGGGAATCAGCCCCAGCATTTT.

CDR3: CASSPRQENTGELFF. CDR3 in DNA: TGTGCCAGCTCACCCAGACAGGAGAACACCGGGGAGCTGTTTTTT. The chain uses TRBV18 and TRBJ2-2; D might be TRBD1 (6 bases). This CDR3 contains 15 residues. The V and J ends lost 3 bases and 1 base respectively, with 9 bases between them. Germline CDR1 and CDR2: KGHSH and LQKENI.

This rearrangement joins TRBV5-4 to TRBJ2-5; D might be TRBD1 (5 bases). This CDR3 region has 14 residues. Germline CDR1 SGHNT, CDR2 YYREEE (reference sequence). Trimming stripped 0 bases from V and 1 base from J, with 7 bases between. CDR3 DNA sequence: TGTGCCAGCAGCTTGGGACAGATCCAAGAGACCCAGTACTTC. Residues: CASSLGQIQETQYF. The whole variable domain, filled in from reference TRBV5-4 and TRBJ2-5, reads ETGVTQSPTHLIKTRGQQVTLRCSSQSGHNTVSWYQQALGQGPQFIFQYYREEENGRGNFPPRFSGLQFPNYSSELNVNALELDDSALYLCASSLGQIQETQYFGPGTRLLVL.

The chain joins TRBV29-1 to TRBJ1-1; D is perhaps TRBD1 (5 bases). Germline V gene data show CDR1 as SQVTM and CDR2 as ANQGSEA. This CDR3 spans 15 amino acids. Trimming stripped 3 bases from V and 0 bases from J, with 14 bases between. CDR3 DNA: TGCAGCGTTGAGACTCTAGGCAGGGTGAACACTGAAGCTTTCTTT. This encodes CSVETLGRVNTEAFF.

V usage is TRBV5-6 and J usage is TRBJ2-5; 8 nucleotides align to TRBD2. Per the germline V gene, CDR1 is SGHDT and CDR2 is YYEEEE. V was pared by 5 bases and J by 1 base, with 7 bases of the junction left unmatched. This CDR3 spans 15 amino acids. The CDR3 reads CASSPTGGGQETQYF. In nucleotides, the CDR3 is TGTGCCAGCAGTCCCACCGGGGGGGGCCAAGAGACCCAGTACTTC. The full variable domain, its missing parts supplied by reference TRBV5-6 and TRBJ2-5, is DAGVTQSPTHLIKTRGQQVTLRCSPKSGHDTVSWYQQALGQGPQFIFQYYEEEERQRGNFPDRFSGHQFPNYSSELNVNALLLGDSALYLCASSPTGGGQETQYFGPGTRLLVL.

This clone occurred a few times. This chain uses TRBV27 with TRBJ2-6; no reliable D call. Germline V CDR1 and CDR2: MNHEY, SMNVEV (reference sequence). V lost 2 bases, J lost 0 bases, and 8 bases lay in between. This CDR3 has 16 residues. CDR3 bases: TGTGCCAGCAGTTTACAGCCTAGCTCTGGGGCCAACGTCCTGACTTTC. Translating gives CASSLQPSSGANVLTF.

The genes are TRBV6-6 and TRBJ2-5; TRBD1 agrees at 9 bases. Losses at the gene ends were 8 bases for V and 11 bases for J; bases not matched to a gene: 12. This CDR3 region has 13 residues. Germline assignment: CDR1 MNHNY and CDR2 SVGAGI (reference sequence). CDR3 DNA: TGTGCCAGCGTGGACGGGACAGGGAGTGTACAGTACTTC. Translated: CASVDGTGSVQYF.

The rearrangement uses TRBV19 and TRBJ2-1, with 8 positions matching TRBD1. V gave up 6 bases and J gave up 3 bases; unmatched junction bases: 7. CDR1 and CDR2 from the germline V gene are LNHDA and SQIVND (reference sequence). This CDR3 comprises 15 residues. The CDR3 bases are TGTGCCAGTAGCCTCGACAGGGGTAACTACAATGAGCAGTTCTTC. This encodes CASSLDRGNYNEQFF.

A single count supports this clone. The chain is built from TRBV6-1 and TRBJ2-5; 7 bases align to TRBD2. The CDR3 runs 16 residues. The V and J ends lost 3 bases and 5 bases, in that order; junction bases with no gene match: 12. Germline CDR1 is MNHNS and CDR2 is SASEGT. The CDR3 is CASSDGIGGVEETQYF. The CDR3 DNA reads as TGTGCCAGCAGTGACGGGATTGGGGGGGTAGAGGAGACCCAGTACTTC.

CDR3 in amino acids: CASSLGGADNEQFF. The DNA of the CDR3 is TGTGCCAGCAGCTTGGGTGGGGCGGACAATGAGCAGTTCTTC. The chain is built from TRBV5-6 and TRBJ2-1, with TRBD1 as a possible D gene (5 bases). Germline V gene data show CDR1 as SGHDT and CDR2 as YYEEEE. Between the trimmed V and J ends, which lost 0 bases and 5 bases, there was a span of 9 bases. The CDR3 is made up of 14 amino acids.

The rearrangement uses TRBV18 and TRBJ1-2; D is uncertain. The V and J ends lost 2 bases and 8 bases respectively, with 12 bases between them. This CDR3 region has 13 residues. Germline V gene lookup returns CDR1 KGHSH and CDR2 LQKENI. For the CDR3, the DNA is TGTGCCAGCTCACCAATGGGGAGCGGCGGCTACACCTTC. It is translated as CASSPMGSGGYTF.

The chain employs TRBV6-5 and TRBJ1-2, with 7 bases aligning to TRBD1. The length of the CDR3 is 13 residues. Germline V gives CDR1 MNHEY, CDR2 SVGAGI. V was clipped by 8 bases and J by 1 base; unmatched bases: 4. The CDR3 region is CASYRDSNYGYTF. The DNA of the CDR3 is TGTGCCAGCTATCGGGACAGTAACTATGGCTACACCTTC.

The rearrangement joins TRBV12-5 to TRBJ2-1, with TRBD2 matching over 9 bases. Germline loops: CDR1 LGHNT, CDR2 FRNRAP. Unmatched junction bases numbered 10, after V lost 5 bases and J lost 5 bases. This CDR3 has 16 residues. The CDR3 DNA is TGTGCTAGTGGTCCCGTTGAAGCGGGAGGCAACAATGAGCAGTTCTTC. Its translation is CASGPVEAGGNNEQFF. Filled out from reference TRBV12-5 and TRBJ2-1, the complete variable domain reads DARVTQTPRHKVTEMGQEVTMRCQPILGHNTVFWYRQTMMQGLELLAYFRNRAPLDDSGMPKDRFSAEMPDATLATLKIQPSEPRDSAVYFCASGPVEAGGNNEQFFGPGTRLTVL.

This clone has just a few counts. The genes are TRBV18 and TRBJ1-5; D may be TRBD1 (6 bases). CDR3 length equals 14 residues. CDR1 and CDR2 (germline): KGHSH, LQKENI. V lost 5 bases and J 7 bases, leaving 15 bases between the germline ends. The CDR3 is CASSLQGKEQPQHF. As DNA, the CDR3 is TGTGCCAGCTCATTACAGGGTAAGGAGCAGCCCCAGCATTTT.

The chain combines TRBV7-8 with TRBJ2-7, with 7 nucleotides matching TRBD2. This CDR3 has 14 residues. CDR1 and CDR2 (germline): SGHVS, FQNEAQ. The J segment lost 0 bases and the V segment lost 3 bases, leaving 2 bases of the junction unmatched. The CDR3 loop reads CASSLGGTSYEQYF. The CDR3 bases are TGTGCCAGCAGCTTGGGAGGGACCTCCTACGAGCAGTACTTC. Using reference TRBV7-8 and TRBJ2-7 for the parts outside the CDR3, the full variable domain is GAGVSQSPRYKVAKRGQDVALRCDPISGHVSLFWYQQALGQGPEFLTYFQNEAQLDKSGLPSDRFFAERPEGSVSTLKIQRTQQEDSAVYLCASSLGGTSYEQYFGPGTRLTVT.

The chain employs TRBV5-1 and TRBJ1-4, with TRBD1 as a possible D gene (6 bases). Germline CDR1 SGHRS, CDR2 YFSETQ. This CDR3 spans 17 amino acids. V was cut by 4 bases and J by 2 bases, with 18 bases left in between. CDR3 nucleotides: TGCGCCAGCAGCCCCGAGCCGGGGAGGGGGACTAATGAAAAACTGTTTTTT. Translating it yields CASSPEPGRGTNEKLFF.

This clone was recorded once. The chain joins TRBV5-1 to TRBJ1-1, with 9 bases lining up with TRBD1. The V and J ends lost 5 bases and 0 bases, in that order; junction bases with no gene match: 8. The CDR3 covers 16 residues. The germline gives CDR1 SGHRS, CDR2 YFSETQ. The CDR3 DNA reads as TGCGCCAGCAGGAAAGGACAGGGGACCATGAACACTGAAGCTTTCTTT. Protein product: CASRKGQGTMNTEAFF.

The chain uses TRBV2 and TRBJ1-3; 10 bases fit TRBD1. Germline assignment: CDR1 SNHLY and CDR2 FYNNEI. The CDR3 is made up of 16 amino acids. The V segment lost 5 bases and the J segment 0 bases; nucleotides outside the gene matches: 4. CDR3 sequence: CASSRQGASSGNTIYF. The DNA for the CDR3 is TGTGCCAGCAGTCGACAGGGGGCGAGCTCTGGAAACACCATATATTTT. Using reference TRBV2 and TRBJ1-3 for the parts outside the CDR3, the full variable domain is EPEVTQTPSHQVTQMGQEVILRCVPISNHLYFYWYRQILGQKVEFLVSFYNNEISEKSEIFDDQFSVERPDGSNFTLKIRSTKLEDSAMYFCASSRQGASSGNTIYFGEGSWLTVV.

The chain links TRBV6-5 to TRBJ1-6, with TRBD1 as a possible D gene (6 bases). Germline V gene sequence: CDR1 MNHEY, CDR2 SVGAGI. The CDR3 covers 15 residues. The V and J ends lost 4 bases and 3 bases respectively, with 10 bases between them. CDR3 amino acids: CASSSGHIYNSPLHF. CDR3 DNA: TGTGCCAGCAGTTCGGGACACATCTATAATTCACCCCTCCACTTT.

The chain uses TRBV19 and TRBJ1-2; 8 bases line up with TRBD1. V shed 5 bases and J 0 bases; nucleotides not matched to a gene: 5. The CDR3 spans 15 residues. Germline values: CDR1 LNHDA, CDR2 SQIVND (reference sequence). The CDR3 nucleotides read TGTGCCAGTAGTGCCGGGGACAGGTCTAACTATGGCTACACCTTC. Its translation is CASSAGDRSNYGYTF.

This chain links TRBV11-2 with TRBJ2-5, with D perhaps TRBD2 (6 bases). V shed 5 bases and J shed 5 bases, with 15 bases lying between them. The CDR3 runs to 14 residues. Germline V gives CDR1 SGHAT, CDR2 FQNNGV. This CDR3 reads CASSRGIGRETQYF. CDR3 DNA sequence: TGTGCCAGCAGCCGGGGGATAGGGCGCGAGACCCAGTACTTC.

The chain combines TRBV5-5 with TRBJ1-1, with D possibly being TRBD1 (6 bases). From germline, CDR1 is SGHKS and CDR2 YYEKEE (reference sequence). The CDR3 runs to 12 residues. The V and J ends lost 10 bases and 10 bases respectively, with 20 bases between them. In nucleotides, the CDR3 is TGTGCCTCCCAGCCGGGACAAGGAGTAGCTTTCTTT. Its translation is CASQPGQGVAFF.

J is TRBJ1-2 and V is TRBV6-6; D is ambiguous. The germline V gene encodes CDR1 MNHNY and CDR2 SVGAGI (reference sequence). The germline V and J ends were trimmed by 2 bases and 4 bases, with 8 bases remaining between them. There are 13 residues in the CDR3. The CDR3 DNA is TGTGCCAGCAGTTACATCTTGAGCTATGGCTACACCTTC. Translation gives CASSYILSYGYTF.

This chain uses TRBV10-3 with TRBJ2-7; 7 bases map to TRBD1. CDR1 and CDR2 from the germline V gene are ENHRY and SYGVKD. V was clipped by 4 bases and J by 1 base; unmatched bases: 10. The CDR3 length is 16 residues. CDR3 sequence (DNA): TGTGCCATCAGTGGGGTCAAACCGGGACAGTCCTACGAGCAGTACTTC. Its translation is CAISGVKPGQSYEQYF.

The chain couples TRBV5-4 to TRBJ1-1; D might be TRBD1 (5 bases). This CDR3 is 13 amino acids long. Trimming removed 1 base from V and 10 bases from J, with 14 bases in between. Germline V CDR1 and CDR2: SGHNT, YYREEE (reference sequence). CDR3 sequence: CASSLMTAKLAFF. The CDR3, as DNA: TGTGCCAGCAGCTTGATGACAGCGAAACTAGCTTTCTTT. The full variable domain, rest sourced from reference TRBV5-4 and TRBJ1-1, is ETGVTQSPTHLIKTRGQQVTLRCSSQSGHNTVSWYQQALGQGPQFIFQYYREEENGRGNFPPRFSGLQFPNYSSELNVNALELDDSALYLCASSLMTAKLAFFGQGTRLTVV.

The chain combines TRBV7-9 with TRBJ1-5, with D unresolved. This CDR3 spans 12 amino acids. The V end lost 4 bases, the J end lost 4 bases, and 5 bases lay between the germline ends. Germline assignment: CDR1 SEHNR and CDR2 FQNEAQ (reference sequence). This chain's CDR3 is CASSSLNQPQHF. The CDR3 DNA sequence: TGTGCCAGCAGCTCCTTAAATCAGCCCCAGCATTTT.

This chain connects TRBV6-1 to TRBJ2-7; 9 nucleotides agree with TRBD2. This CDR3 spans 15 amino acids. The trim removed 0 bases at V and 3 bases at J, leaving 3 bases unmatched. Germline V gene sequence: CDR1 MNHNS, CDR2 SASEGT. In DNA, the CDR3 is TGTGCCAGCAGTGAAGCTAGCGGGGGACTCTACGAGCAGTACTTC. Its protein product is CASSEASGGLYEQYF.

J is TRBJ1-2 and V is TRBV4-1; TRBD1 is a possible D gene (5 bases). Germline loops: CDR1 MGHRA, CDR2 YSYEKL. V lost 3 bases to trimming and J lost 7 bases, with 18 bases between them. CDR3 length equals 15 residues. For the CDR3, the DNA is TGCGCCAGCAGCCAGGAACCTATCGGGGGGTGTGGCTACACCTTC. The encoded protein is CASSQEPIGGCGYTF.

This rearrangement joins TRBV7-8 to TRBJ1-1; D is uncertain. The CDR3 loop spans 12 amino acids. CDR1 and CDR2 from the germline V gene are SGHVS and FQNEAQ. V dropped 5 bases and J dropped 3 bases, with 7 bases sitting between them. The CDR3 nucleotides are TGTGCCAGCAGCCGTCGGGACACTGAAGCTTTCTTT. It yields the protein CASSRRDTEAFF.

This clone was counted only a few times. The V call is TRBV7-9, the J call TRBJ1-6, with 7 bases that match TRBD1. The V gene end was trimmed by 8 bases and the J gene end by 8 bases; junction bases not matched to a gene: 6. Germline CDR1 and CDR2: SEHNR and FQNEAQ (reference sequence). The CDR3 is 13 residues long. The CDR3 nucleotides are TGTGCCAGCGGTTGGGACAGAGATTCACCCCTCCACTTT. Translation: CASGWDRDSPLHF. Filled out from reference TRBV7-9 and TRBJ1-6, the complete variable domain reads DTGVSQNPRHKITKRGQNVTFRCDPISEHNRLYWYRQTLGQGPEFLTYFQNEAQLEKSRLLSDRFSAERPKGSFSTLEIQRTEQGDSAMYLCASGWDRDSPLHFGNGTRLTVT.

The chain recombines TRBV5-6 with TRBJ2-7; perhaps TRBD1 as D (8 bases). The germline V and J ends were trimmed by 4 bases and 3 bases, with 17 bases remaining between them. The CDR3 contains 15 residues. Germline lookup yields CDR1 SGHDT and CDR2 YYEEEE. CDR3: CASSVTGGEYYEQYF. The CDR3 nucleotides read TGTGCCAGCAGCGTTACAGGGGGGGAGTACTACGAGCAGTACTTC.

This clone was recorded a few times. The chain carries TRBV5-5 and TRBJ2-7, with a weak D call TRBD1 (6 bases). CDR1 and CDR2 from the germline V gene are SGHKS and YYEKEE (reference sequence). V lost 0 bases and J lost 7, with 14 bases in between. The CDR3 contains 14 residues. CDR3 sequence: CASSLVAGVQEQYF. DNA for the CDR3: TGTGCCAGCAGCTTGGTTGCAGGGGTGCAAGAGCAGTACTTC.